These T cell receptor beta chains were read from a single sample in a study of shared clonotypes between healthy human individuals. This table comes from immunoSEQ multiplex PCR, and its TCRdb copy is limited to in-frame clones, with some not included. The table records over 2 million clones, around 95% of them present only once. Sample: naive CD4+ T cells sorted from blood. The receptor set was obtained from a young man in good health. Both conserved end residues are part of each CDR3. Each record gives: CDR3 DNA, CDR3 protein, J gene, D gene, V gene, clone size, CDR3 length. D genes are given only for firm matches. Part of the rows lack a size; the others show once, few, many or a class for expanded clones.

TGTGCCAGCAGTTTCCCCGGGACAGGGTTAACAGATACGCAGTATTTT | CASSFPGTGLTDTQYF | TRBJ2-3 | TRBD1 | TRBV28 | . | 16
TGTGCCTGGAGTCCCTCGGCAGGTGAGCAGTTCTTC | CAWSPSAGEQFF | TRBJ2-1 | . | TRBV30 | . | 12
TGTGCCAGCAGCTTAGAACCGGTGAACACTGAAGCTTTCTTT | CASSLEPVNTEAFF | TRBJ1-1 | . | TRBV7-9 | . | 14
TGTGCCAGCAGACCACAGACGGGCCCGAGCTCCTACGAGCAGTACTTC | CASRPQTGPSSYEQYF | TRBJ2-7 | . | TRBV11-3 | . | 16
TGCGCCAGCGGGGACAGCGACTATGGCTACACCTTC | CASGDSDYGYTF | TRBJ1-2 | TRBD1 | TRBV5-1 | few | 12
TGCGCCAGCAGCTTGGCTGGGACTAGCGGAAAAGAGACCCAGTACTTC | CASSLAGTSGKETQYF | TRBJ2-5 | TRBD2 | TRBV5-1 | . | 16
TGTGCCAGCAGCTTAACCGGAGGCGAGCAGTACTTC | CASSLTGGEQYF | TRBJ2-7 | . | TRBV11-2 | . | 12
TGTGCCAGCTCACATGCCGGGACAGGGAATACTGAAGCTTTCTTT | CASSHAGTGNTEAFF | TRBJ1-1 | TRBD1 | TRBV18 | . | 15
TGTGCCTGGGTGGGCGAACCTTTTTCACCCCTCCACTTT | CAWVGEPFSPLHF | TRBJ1-6 | . | TRBV30 | . | 13
TGCGCCAGCACTCCCGGGTTCAGCTCCTATAATTCACCCCTCCACTTT | CASTPGFSSYNSPLHF | TRBJ1-6 | . | TRBV10-2 | . | 16
TGTGCCAGCAGCTTAGTCGACGGGGTCAATCAGCCCCAGCATTTT | CASSLVDGVNQPQHF | TRBJ1-5 | . | TRBV7-2 | . | 15
TGTGCCAGCAGTCGCAGTGAGCAGTTCTTC | CASSRSEQFF | TRBJ2-1 | . | TRBV6-1 | . | 10
TGCGCCAGCAGCTCGAGTAGGGGGGACCTACAAGAGACCCAGTACTTC | CASSSSRGDLQETQYF | TRBJ2-5 | . | TRBV5-1 | once | 16
TGTGCCAGCAGCAAGGGACGGGATAATTCACCCCTCCACTTT | CASSKGRDNSPLHF | TRBJ1-6 | . | TRBV2 | . | 14
TGTGCCAGCAGTGAAAGGGGACTAACTTTTAATGAGCAGTTCTTC | CASSERGLTFNEQFF | TRBJ2-1 | TRBD2 | TRBV2 | . | 15
TGTGCCAGTAGCTGGGACAATTTGAACACTGAAGCTTTCTTT | CASSWDNLNTEAFF | TRBJ1-1 | . | TRBV19 | few | 14
TGTGCCTGGAGTGGTGGGAGGTCCGGGGAGCTGTTTTTT | CAWSGGRSGELFF | TRBJ2-2 | . | TRBV30 | . | 13
TGTGCCAGCAGTGTTAGACAGAATCACGACATGAACACTGAAGCTTTCTTT | CASSVRQNHDMNTEAFF | TRBJ1-1 | . | TRBV2 | . | 17
TGTGCCAGCGGTCGAGGGATAGGAAATCAGCCCCAGCATTTT | CASGRGIGNQPQHF | TRBJ1-5 | . | TRBV6-5 | . | 14
TGTGCCAGCAGCTTAGGACTAGCGGTCTACGAGCAGTACTTC | CASSLGLAVYEQYF | TRBJ2-7 | TRBD2 | TRBV7-2 | once | 14
TGTGCCAGCTCACCACGACAGGTTTCCTACGAGCAGTACTTC | CASSPRQVSYEQYF | TRBJ2-7 | . | TRBV18 | . | 14
TGTGCCAGCAGCTCCAGTGGGGGCTTAAATGAAAAACTGTTTTTT | CASSSSGGLNEKLFF | TRBJ1-4 | . | TRBV7-9 | . | 15
TGTGCCAGCAGTTTATCCGGGACACACTCCTACGAGCAGTACTTC | CASSLSGTHSYEQYF | TRBJ2-7 | . | TRBV27 | . | 15
TGTGCCAGCAGTGAGGGACAGATGAACACTGAAGCTTTCTTT | CASSEGQMNTEAFF | TRBJ1-1 | TRBD1 | TRBV6-1 | once | 14
TGCGCCAGCAGCCCCGGGACAGGGGTTCGAAAGACCCAGTACTTC | CASSPGTGVRKTQYF | TRBJ2-5 | TRBD1 | TRBV5-1 | . | 15
TGTGCCAGTAGTATCGGAACAGGGTCCGCCTATGGCTACACCTTC | CASSIGTGSAYGYTF | TRBJ1-2 | . | TRBV19 | . | 15